The T cell receptor (beta chain) described here comes from a study of vaccination and CD4 T cells after COVID-19. Study-wide background: Post-COVID sampling occurred a median approximately 100 days after diagnosis (range 35 to 161).

Treatment specified: approximately 9-day PBMC culture with coronavirus spike peptide pools or control peptides (ViraFEST assay). Sequencing of DNA taken from cultured CD4+ T cells relied on the Oncomine TCR Beta short-read assay. One entry per CDR3 protein results from TCRdb running MiXCR on the PCR reads. The table records fewer than 4,000 distinct CDR3 sequences, roughly 30% of them present only once. The sample holds one count of this clonotype. The antigen remains undetermined. The CDR3 totals 13 residues. CDR1 and CDR2 (germline): MGHDK, SYGVNS. V lost 0 bases and J 11 bases, leaving 8 bases between the germline ends.

Sequenced input: CD4+ T cells from blood, cultured in vitro. The chain couples TRBV25-1 to TRBJ1-6, with D tentatively TRBD1 (5 bases). This TCR derives from a human donor who had recovered from COVID-19. For the CDR3, the DNA is TGTGCCAGCAGTGAATACCCAGGGCCACCCCTCCACTTT. Amino acid sequence: CASSEYPGPPLHF. Drawing the rest from reference TRBV25-1 and TRBJ1-6, the complete variable domain is EADIYQTPRYLVIGTGKKITLECSQTMGHDKMYWYQQDPGMELHLIHYSYGVNSTEKGDLSSESTVSRIRTEHFPLTLESARPSHTSQYLCASSEYPGPPLHFGNGTRLTVT.